The clone carrying this T cell receptor beta chain was seen a few times. A UMI-containing oligonucleotide was joined by 3' ligation to the TCR cDNA template. Input was about 1 to 1000 ng of DNase-treated total RNA without cell sorting. The data stem from a study of naive and memory T cell subsets. CDR1 and CDR2 from the germline V gene are SGHRS and YFSETQ. Trimming stripped 4 bases from V and 0 bases from J, with 13 bases between. This CDR3 comprises 15 residues. Ligated cDNA underwent four rounds of PCR with nested alpha and beta constant region primers and SP2. For blood and skin samples, reverse transcription used TCR alpha and beta constant primers. TCRdb redid the calling of the 5' RACE reads with MiXCR, one entry per CDR3 protein. Here the sample spans about 62,000 distinct CDR3 sequences, more than 6% being singletons.

This chain links TRBV5-1 with TRBJ1-1; tentatively, D is TRBD1 (5 bases). This clonotype was sampled from a female donor in good health. The CDR3 here is CASSLPGPVNTEAFF. The CDR3 region has the DNA TGCGCCAGCAGCCTACCGGGACCGGTGAACACTGAAGCTTTCTTT. Based on the CDR3 plus reference TRBV5-1 and TRBJ1-1, the full variable domain is KAGVTQTPRYLIKTRGQQVTLSCSPISGHRSVSWYQQTPGQGLQFLFEYFSETQRNKGNFPGRFSGRQFSNSRSEMNVSTLELGDSALYLCASSLPGPVNTEAFFGQGTRLTVV.